This T cell receptor (beta chain) was captured by sequencing in a study of T cells in Graves' hyperthyroidism and ophthalmopathy. Study observations and caveats: Blood shared most expanded thyroid clonotypes above 0.001.

Per germline, CDR1 ENHRY and CDR2 SYGVKD. With V trimmed by 8 bases and J by 4 bases, 7 bases remained unmatched. This CDR3 comprises 13 residues. Template material for amplifying TCR beta CDR3 regions consisted of RNA transcripts. A set of HTBI primers served as the primers for a first-round RT-PCR of the TCR CDR3. TCRdb recomputed calls from the multiplex PCR reads with MiXCR, one row per CDR3 protein. The sample shows nearly 600,000 distinct CDR3 sequences, approximately 15% of them seen only once. This clonotype showed up many times. Its antigen is still unknown. Using approximately 10 ml of fresh peripheral blood, PBMCs were prepared.

The TCR was taken from a woman aged 25 to 45 with Graves' hyperthyroidism that later progressed to Graves' ophthalmopathy. This chain connects TRBV10-3 to TRBJ1-2; 7 bases align to TRBD1. The sample taken for sequencing was blood. Written as DNA, the CDR3 is TGTGCCATCGGAGAGCAGGGGGGCTATGGCTACACCTTC. Its translation: CAIGEQGGYGYTF.